The rows below give T cell receptor beta chains drawn from one sample of a study of blood T cell repertoires in COVID-19. This table comes from immunoSEQ multiplex PCR, and its TCRdb copy is limited to in-frame clones, with some not included. This sample has 270,000 or so clones, with less than 90% found just once. What was sequenced was peripheral blood. These receptors were taken from a human donor in a cohort sampled during active COVID-19. The CDR3 runs from the conserved cysteine through the conserved F or W. A D gene is named only where the DNA matches it firmly. Clone size is given for some rows only: seen once, a few or many times, or a class if the clone is expanded.

v_call: TRBV5-5; d_call: NA; clone_size: NA; j_call: TRBJ1-1; cdr3_aa: CASSPGVYDTEAFF; cdr3_nt: TGTGCCAGCAGCCCAGGGGTCTATGACACTGAAGCTTTCTTT
v_call: TRBV2; d_call: NA; clone_size: NA; j_call: TRBJ2-7; cdr3_aa: CASSGAIRDEQYF; cdr3_nt: TGTGCCAGCAGTGGGGCGATACGAGACGAGCAGTACTTC
v_call: TRBV27; d_call: TRBD1; clone_size: NA; j_call: TRBJ2-5; cdr3_aa: CASSLSWDRVQETQYF; cdr3_nt: TGTGCCAGCAGTTTATCTTGGGACAGAGTTCAAGAGACCCAGTACTTC
v_call: TRBV9; d_call: NA; clone_size: NA; j_call: TRBJ2-2; cdr3_aa: CASSVGPNTGELFF; cdr3_nt: TGTGCCAGCAGCGTAGGGCCAAACACCGGGGAGCTGTTTTTT
v_call: TRBV19; d_call: NA; clone_size: once; j_call: TRBJ2-1; cdr3_aa: CASSDRTDTREQFF; cdr3_nt: TGTGCCAGTAGCGACCGGACAGATACGCGGGAGCAGTTCTTC
v_call: TRBV10-1; d_call: NA; clone_size: few; j_call: TRBJ2-1; cdr3_aa: CASSERQGYEQFF; cdr3_nt: TGCGCCAGCAGTGAGAGGCAGGGCTATGAGCAGTTCTTC
v_call: TRBV5-1; d_call: TRBD2; clone_size: NA; j_call: TRBJ2-1; cdr3_aa: CASRSLAGLDGNEQFF; cdr3_nt: TGCGCCAGCAGGAGTCTAGCGGGATTGGATGGCAATGAGCAGTTCTTC
v_call: TRBV5-8; d_call: TRBD1; clone_size: NA; j_call: TRBJ1-1; cdr3_aa: CASSLVGTVNTEAFF; cdr3_nt: TGTGCCAGCAGCTTGGTGGGGACAGTGAACACTGAAGCTTTCTTT
v_call: TRBV11-2; d_call: NA; clone_size: NA; j_call: TRBJ2-1; cdr3_aa: CASSLHPRRGQFF; cdr3_nt: TGTGCCAGCAGCCTACACCCAAGACGGGGGCAGTTCTTC
v_call: TRBV27; d_call: NA; clone_size: NA; j_call: TRBJ2-1; cdr3_aa: CASSSTYDSRPFF; cdr3_nt: TGTGCCAGCAGTTCAACCTACGACAGTCGGCCGTTCTTC
v_call: TRBV3-1/TRBV3-2; d_call: NA; clone_size: NA; j_call: TRBJ2-7; cdr3_aa: CASSQAGRRVEEQYF; cdr3_nt: TGTGCCAGCAGCCAAGCCGGAAGGAGGGTTGAAGAGCAGTACTTC
v_call: TRBV11-2; d_call: TRBD2; clone_size: NA; j_call: TRBJ2-2; cdr3_aa: CASSYKRAGYGELFF; cdr3_nt: TGTGCCAGCAGTTACAAGAGAGCGGGGTACGGGGAGCTGTTTTTT
v_call: TRBV9; d_call: NA; clone_size: few; j_call: TRBJ2-1; cdr3_aa: CASSVRDAPYNEQFF; cdr3_nt: TGTGCCAGCAGCGTGCGGGACGCGCCATACAATGAGCAGTTCTTC
v_call: TRBV18; d_call: NA; clone_size: NA; j_call: TRBJ1-3; cdr3_aa: CASSPLGEQRSSGNTIYF; cdr3_nt: TGTGCCAGCTCACCACTAGGAGAGCAGAGAAGCTCTGGAAACACCATATATTTT
v_call: TRBV13; d_call: NA; clone_size: NA; j_call: TRBJ1-5; cdr3_aa: CASSKGHVNQPQHF; cdr3_nt: TGTGCCAGCAGCAAAGGACACGTCAATCAGCCCCAGCATTTT
v_call: TRBV6-5; d_call: TRBD1; clone_size: NA; j_call: TRBJ2-1; cdr3_aa: CASSLRDRDEQFF; cdr3_nt: TGTGCCAGCAGTCTCCGGGACAGGGATGAGCAGTTCTTC
v_call: TRBV5-4; d_call: TRBD2; clone_size: NA; j_call: TRBJ2-3; cdr3_aa: CASSIRTSASTDTQYF; cdr3_nt: TGTGCCAGCAGCATCCGGACTAGCGCGAGCACAGATACGCAGTATTTT
v_call: TRBV5-4; d_call: NA; clone_size: NA; j_call: TRBJ1-2; cdr3_aa: CASSFAGAHDYGYTF; cdr3_nt: TGTGCCAGCAGCTTTGCAGGGGCGCACGACTATGGCTACACCTTC
v_call: TRBV30; d_call: NA; clone_size: NA; j_call: TRBJ2-1; cdr3_aa: CAWREGRNEQFF; cdr3_nt: TGTGCCTGGAGGGAGGGGAGGAATGAGCAGTTCTTC
v_call: TRBV9; d_call: TRBD1; clone_size: NA; j_call: TRBJ2-7; cdr3_aa: CASSEGQGEYYEQYF; cdr3_nt: TGTGCCAGCAGCGAGGGACAGGGGGAGTACTACGAGCAGTACTTC
v_call: TRBV7-2; d_call: NA; clone_size: NA; j_call: TRBJ1-3; cdr3_aa: CASSGAGNTIYF; cdr3_nt: TGTGCCAGCAGTGGAGCTGGAAACACCATATATTTT
v_call: TRBV11-2; d_call: NA; clone_size: NA; j_call: TRBJ2-1; cdr3_aa: CASTGDNEQFF; cdr3_nt: TGTGCCAGCACAGGGGACAATGAGCAGTTCTTC
v_call: TRBV3-1/TRBV3-2; d_call: TRBD1; clone_size: NA; j_call: TRBJ1-1; cdr3_aa: CASSHGTGGGTEAFF; cdr3_nt: TGTGCCAGCAGCCACGGGACAGGGGGAGGAACTGAAGCTTTCTTT
v_call: TRBV7-3; d_call: TRBD2; clone_size: NA; j_call: TRBJ2-2; cdr3_aa: CASSLPSGLAGSGELFF; cdr3_nt: TGTGCCAGCAGCTTACCCTCGGGACTAGCGGGATCCGGGGAGCTGTTTTTT
v_call: TRBV27; d_call: TRBD2; clone_size: NA; j_call: TRBJ2-1; cdr3_aa: CASSLVAGRLLGNEQFF; cdr3_nt: TGTGCCAGCAGTTTGGTAGCGGGAAGATTGTTGGGCAATGAGCAGTTCTTC
v_call: TRBV18; d_call: NA; clone_size: once; j_call: TRBJ2-1; cdr3_aa: CASSPGLQNEQFF; cdr3_nt: TGTGCCAGCTCACCGGGACTCCAAAATGAGCAGTTCTTC
v_call: TRBV6-2/TRBV6-3; d_call: NA; clone_size: NA; j_call: TRBJ1-1; cdr3_aa: CASSYGGARTEAFF; cdr3_nt: TGTGCCAGCAGTTACGGCGGGGCGAGGACTGAAGCTTTCTTT
v_call: TRBV29-1; d_call: TRBD1; clone_size: few; j_call: TRBJ2-2; cdr3_aa: CSAGQGVTGELFF; cdr3_nt: TGCAGCGCGGGACAGGGAGTAACCGGGGAGCTGTTTTTT
v_call: TRBV29-1; d_call: NA; clone_size: NA; j_call: TRBJ2-1; cdr3_aa: CSVEDKRNEQFF; cdr3_nt: TGCAGCGTTGAAGATAAGCGCAATGAGCAGTTCTTC
v_call: TRBV9; d_call: NA; clone_size: NA; j_call: TRBJ1-1; cdr3_aa: CASSPDSLMNTEAFF; cdr3_nt: TGTGCCAGCAGTCCAGACAGCCTCATGAACACTGAAGCTTTCTTT
v_call: TRBV7-9; d_call: TRBD2; clone_size: NA; j_call: TRBJ2-4; cdr3_aa: CASSTREDPYNIQYF; cdr3_nt: TGTGCCAGCAGCACCCGGGAGGACCCTTATAACATTCAGTACTTC
v_call: TRBV3-1/TRBV3-2; d_call: NA; clone_size: NA; j_call: TRBJ2-2; cdr3_aa: CASSQLRKGELFF; cdr3_nt: TGTGCCAGCAGCCAACTGAGGAAAGGGGAGCTGTTTTTT
v_call: TRBV7-2; d_call: NA; clone_size: NA; j_call: TRBJ1-2; cdr3_aa: CASSSLRGGGYYGYTF; cdr3_nt: TGTGCCAGCAGCTCCCTGCGGGGAGGGGGGTACTATGGCTACACCTTC
v_call: TRBV5-1; d_call: TRBD1; clone_size: NA; j_call: TRBJ2-2; cdr3_aa: CASSLGRQGVPGELFF; cdr3_nt: TGCGCCAGCAGCCTCGGGAGACAGGGGGTACCCGGGGAGCTGTTTTTT
v_call: TRBV27; d_call: TRBD2; clone_size: once; j_call: TRBJ2-3; cdr3_aa: CASSSGLAGAAQYF; cdr3_nt: TGTGCCAGCAGTTCGGGACTAGCGGGAGCTGCGCAGTATTTT
v_call: TRBV6-5; d_call: NA; clone_size: NA; j_call: TRBJ1-3; cdr3_aa: CASTRGTSGNTIYF; cdr3_nt: TGTGCCAGCACCAGGGGCACCTCTGGAAACACCATATATTTT
v_call: TRBV6-5; d_call: NA; clone_size: NA; j_call: TRBJ2-3; cdr3_aa: CATKSSRSADTQYF; cdr3_nt: TGTGCCACCAAATCTTCGCGCTCGGCAGATACGCAGTATTTT
v_call: TRBV28; d_call: TRBD1; clone_size: NA; j_call: TRBJ1-5; cdr3_aa: CASSTTDRPNQPQHF; cdr3_nt: TGTGCCAGCAGTACCACGGACAGGCCAAATCAGCCCCAGCATTTT